This T cell receptor beta chain originates from a study of cytomegalovirus exposure and HLA in healthy donors (dated by TCRdb to the late 2010s). At the level of the whole study: According to an earlier analysis of 450 to 650 of the donors, about 179 million T cells yielded 100 million or so unique TCR beta sequences and roughly 280 Gb of sequence data. Roughly 300 gigabases of sequencing data and 91 million or so unique TCR sequences made up an early release that covered approximately 700 HLA-typed donors. Rather than drawing on any new phenotypic data, the later analysis identified candidate immune exposures from TCR beta sequences and the way those sequences occurred across donors. The aim of the study was to test whether cataloging public T cell receptors could identify signatures of past pathogen exposure. Both class I and class II loci were covered by HLA typing, at four-digit resolution. The study combined high-throughput TCR immunosequencing, statistical association of individual TCRs with disease status, and machine learning to predict cytomegalovirus infection status. All discovery cohort repertoires had been generated using a single sequencing platform. Besides the first cohort of 500 to 700 subjects, a separate validation cohort made up of roughly 120 different subjects was used. In a later genetic analysis, genome-wide SNP genotypes for 398 of the 666 donors were used, and that subset was treated as a discovery cohort. Donor age, sex, ethnicity and CMV serostatus were compiled together with the repertoire data. On average, roughly 250,000 unique TCR beta nucleotide sequences were sequenced per donor among a few hundred genotyped donors of the cohort, with roughly 18% of those sequences being non-productive. The genetic ancestry cluster associated with self-reported Caucasian donors included roughly four fifths of the roughly 390 genotyped donors. Several DR-DQ haplotypes were handled as single units for association and clustering because linkage in the cohort was strong. The number of donors typed differed by locus, with about 629-630 for A, B, C, DRB1 and DQB1, 522 for DQA1, over 600 for DPA1, and some 440 for DPB1. In a later analysis, previously published TCR beta repertoires from 550 to 750 donors were re-analyzed and high-resolution HLA genotyping was added so that TCR occurrence patterns could be studied. An earlier analysis of some 600 of the donors applied high-throughput TCR beta sequencing to assess whether each TCR beta V gene segment acted as functional or pseudogenic. Using immunosequencing, the study profiled T cell repertoires from roughly 650 subjects and related those repertoires to cytomegalovirus serostatus. The paper as a whole reports these results and caveats: At a false discovery rate of 0.05, a later analysis linked approximately 18,000 TCR beta sequences to specific HLA alleles. Because counts were too low, seventeen rarely observed V segments, including chromosome 9 orphons, were left out of the earlier analysis of 587 of the donors. Sequencing depth was assumed to be roughly uniform across donors in the presence/absence analyses, though that assumption may not hold. In the study, around 160 TCR beta chains were listed as associated with cytomegalovirus. The classifier was reported to diagnose cytomegalovirus status with high specificity and sensitivity in both the original and validation cohorts. Only TCR beta chains were sequenced in this cohort, and the absence of alpha or paired-chain data limited detectable features. The sequencing pipeline was judged likely to have produced a cluster of highly shared sequence variants as a technical artifact. HLA typing was unavailable for some donors at each locus, so association tests used only the typed subset. According to the authors, the approach could potentially be generalized to other disease states and immunological phenotypes. CMV serostatus was the only immune exposure information available for the cohort. In a later analysis, HLA-associated TCR beta chains showed more clonal expansion and lower generation probabilities than non-associated chains that were equally common. Correlated functional status among segregating V segments might be attributable to linkage disequilibrium, but an unknown experimental factor could not be ruled out. V-gene and J-gene trimming of TCR beta chains was associated with a missense DCLRE1C variant in a later genetic analysis, and the association was replicated in an independent cohort. In a later analysis, several top co-occurrence clusters were reported to appear linked to parvovirus B19, influenza, CMV and Epstein-Barr virus. An earlier analysis of approximately 600 of the donors showed that most TCR beta V segments appeared in productive rearrangements either about 87% or about 30% of the time, which broadly matched IMGT annotations. In a later analysis, most CMV-associated TCR beta chains were found to appear HLA-restricted, with HLA associations seemingly driven largely by CMV exposure. When HLA alleles, especially DR and DQ, strongly co-occurred, attributing TCR associations to individual alleles was difficult. While some public TCRs were present in many individuals, most TCR sequences turned up only very rarely across donors. In vitro tests confirmed that a few of the cytomegalovirus-associated TCR beta chains recognize cytomegalovirus antigens. A later genetic analysis reported fewer N-insertions in productive TCRs among donors in an Asian-associated ancestry cluster than the approximately 700-donor mean. In a later analysis, TCR association rates were found to vary across HLA loci, with the most associated TCRs seen for DRB1 alleles and the fewest for HLA-C alleles. A further reported finding was that TCR beta sequences accurately predicted the HLA-A and HLA-B alleles for most subjects in the first cohort. Because the 87-base-pair reads could not distinguish some IMGT-functional V segments, including TRBV6-2 and TRBV6-3, those segments were excluded.

There are 14 amino acids in the CDR3, from cysteine to phenylalanine inclusive. This entry keeps only the CDR3 DNA: 42 bases, framed from base 1. In the germline V gene (reference sequence), CDR1 corresponds to LNHDA and CDR2 to SQIVND. Cut back by 6 bases and 2 bases, the V and J ends lie 14 bases apart. Of note for this clone: Its antigen remains undetermined. Base qualities are not recorded, but no much larger clone differs from it by a single base.

The library was built by means of the immunoSEQ multiplex PCR assay. For the multiplex PCR, a mixture combining 60 forward primers for TCR Vbeta segments and 13 reverse primers for TCR Jbeta segments was used. The CDR3 region of rearranged TCR beta genes was amplified from genomic DNA by a multiplex PCR assay. On the Illumina HiSeq System, the amplified TCR beta libraries were sequenced as 87-base-pair reads. Processing in the source paper ran as follows. Across the roughly 600 repertoires, a later analysis counted around 80 million unique TCR beta chains, around 11 million of which were shared by at least two donors. To remove PCR and sequencing errors, raw reads were error-corrected and collapsed into unique sequences using a nearest-neighbor algorithm that merged closely related sequences. Alignment of CDR3 sequences to IMGT reference sequences was used to assign V, D and J gene segments. For a sequence to be retained, a match of at least six nucleotides to both a V gene segment and a J gene segment was required. A rearrangement was called productive if the CDR3 had no stop codons and remained in frame with V and J, and every other rearrangement was called non-productive. Following IMGT convention, CDR3 was defined as the stretch from the second conserved V-encoded cysteine to the conserved J-encoded phenylalanine. In an earlier analysis of 550 to 650 of the donors, sequences lacking an unambiguous match to a single V gene segment were excluded. In an earlier analysis of several hundred of the donors, a V segment was called functional when productive rearrangements were above 56.7%, and segregating when the standard deviation between donors exceeded 5%. A statistical classification framework was developed to diagnose cytomegalovirus status using the catalog of TCR beta chain sequences. A later analysis assigned V and J genes by comparing TCR nucleotide sequences with IMGT/GENE-DB human TR gene sequences. A later analysis assigned CDR3 sequences and most-parsimonious VDJ recombination scenarios with the TCRdist pipeline. A later analysis defined each TCR beta chain by its CDR3 amino acid sequence plus V-gene family, and excluded reads lacking a unique V-gene family. In a later analysis, 550 to 650 highly shared, low-generation-probability nucleotide sequences were removed to address suspected cross-contamination and a sequencing artifact. In a later analysis, a clonal expansion index for each public chain was calculated from normalized within-repertoire ranks of inferred template counts. In a later analysis, generation probabilities were computed with a VDJ recombination model fitted to out-of-frame rearrangements, and the resulting probabilities were checked against IGoR. In a later analysis, hypergeometric tests were used to score TCR-TCR, TCR-HLA and TCR-CMV co-occurrence, with a repertoire-size bias correction applied to TCR pairs. False discovery rates were estimated in a later analysis by permuting HLA or CMV assignments 20 times. In a later analysis, co-occurring TCRs were grouped with DBSCAN, and TCRdist sequence similarity was added when clustering was performed within HLA-allele-positive subsets. Repertoires with fewer than 30,000 or more than 120,000 public chains were left out of co-occurrence clustering, as were about five repertoires with anomalous nucleotide sharing. Sourced from immuneACCESS, this table was stored by TCRdb with only in-frame sequences that have V and J called. A share of the clones is absent; for the studies checked, an unresolved V gene accounts for under half, and the remainder has no known explanation. Clone size and V and J calls were adopted from that table, with D and trimming inferred from the DNA. This sample lists 150,000 or so clones; roughly 80% were detected once. The ten top clones hold about 7.7% of the sample.

The cohort consisted of some 670 healthy bone marrow donors. At the time of sampling, every cohort member was nominally healthy, though immune exposures that went unrecorded were likely present. The donor tested CMV seropositive, placing the donor among the 250 to 300 seropositive members of the cohort. Each donor provided a peripheral blood sample, and peripheral blood mononuclear cells were used for TCR beta sequencing. The Qiagen DNeasy Blood Extraction Kit was used to extract genomic DNA from the blood cell samples. Recombination connected TRBV19 to TRBJ2-7; possibly the D gene is TRBD1, per 5 matching bases. This sequence was found in a woman between 40 and 50 years old in good health and CMV-seropositive. Specimen: PBMCs. The nucleotide sequence reads TGTGCCAGTAGAGAAAGACAGCCACCCTACGAGCAGTACTTC. Translated, it reads CASRERQPPYEQYF.